The T cell receptor beta chain described here comes from a study of blood T cell repertoires in COVID-19. Profiling relied on immunoSEQ multiplex PCR, and the TCRdb table lists in-frame clones only, not all of them. The data show approximately 50,000 clones, roughly 84% seen once. V gave up 6 bases and J gave up 6 bases, with 14 bases separating them. Germline CDR1 SGHRS, CDR2 YFSETQ. The CDR3 length is 13 residues. This clonotype was sampled from a man aged 50 or older with active COVID-19. Sequenced sample: peripheral blood. V is TRBV5-1 and J is TRBJ2-3, with D possibly TRBD1 on 5 matching bases. CDR3 in DNA: TGCGCCAGCAACATTCAGGGATTGGATACGCAGTATTTT. Amino acids: CASNIQGLDTQYF.